The sample holds a few counts of the clone carrying this TCR beta chain. Its antigen remains unknown. A universal primer binding site was introduced by template switching. The final cDNA contained unique molecular identifiers. One entry per CDR3 protein, called by TCRdb with MiXCR from the 5' RACE reads. The sample gives approximately 690,000 distinct CDR3 sequences, 5.5% to 6.5% of which show up once; 1.5% to 2% is in the top ten. Trimming took 3 bases from V and 2 from J, leaving 22 bases between them. This CDR3 is 18 amino acids long. The data derive from a study of identical twins. General observations from the study: The presence of invariant MAIT and iNKT cells could partly confound analyses of zero-insertion sequences. There was an excess of low generation probability in the out-of-frame alpha sequences that twins shared.

Material: naive T cells sorted from blood. The receptor was derived from a man aged 18 to 35 in good health. The chain is built from TRBV12-3 or TRBV12-4 and TRBJ1-2; possibly TRBD1 for D (6 bases). CDR3 in DNA: TGTGCCAGCAGTTTTATGGGCTCTCCGGGACACCTCAACTATGGCTACACCTTC. The encoded protein is CASSFMGSPGHLNYGYTF.